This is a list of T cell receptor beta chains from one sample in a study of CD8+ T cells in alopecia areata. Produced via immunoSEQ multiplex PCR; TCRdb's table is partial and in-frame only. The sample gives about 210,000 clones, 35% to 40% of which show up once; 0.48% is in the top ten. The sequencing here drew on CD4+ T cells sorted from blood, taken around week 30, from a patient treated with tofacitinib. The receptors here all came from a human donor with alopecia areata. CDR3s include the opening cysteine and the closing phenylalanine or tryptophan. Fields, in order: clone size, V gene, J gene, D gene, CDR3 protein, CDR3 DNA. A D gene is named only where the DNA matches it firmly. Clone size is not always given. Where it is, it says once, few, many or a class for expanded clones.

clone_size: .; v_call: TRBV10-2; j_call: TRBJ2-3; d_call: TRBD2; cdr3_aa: CASSLAGGPDTQYF; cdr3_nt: TGCGCCAGCAGTCTAGCGGGAGGGCCAGATACGCAGTATTTT
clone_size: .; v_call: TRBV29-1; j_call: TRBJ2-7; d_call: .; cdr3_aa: CSVRAGSSYEQYF; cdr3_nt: TGCAGCGTTCGGGCAGGGAGCTCCTACGAGCAGTACTTC
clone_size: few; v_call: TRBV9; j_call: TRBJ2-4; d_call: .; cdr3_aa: CASSSRTARNIQYF; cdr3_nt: TGTGCCAGCAGCTCCCGGACTGCCCGGAACATTCAGTACTTC
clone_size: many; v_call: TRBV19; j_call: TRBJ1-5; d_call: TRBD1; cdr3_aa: CASSYGPGTASNQPQHF; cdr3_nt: TGTGCCAGTAGTTATGGGCCCGGGACAGCAAGCAATCAGCCCCAGCATTTT
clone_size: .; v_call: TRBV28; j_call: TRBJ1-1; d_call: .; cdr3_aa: CASSLKGLPNTEAFF; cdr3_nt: TGTGCCAGCAGTTTAAAAGGACTGCCCAACACTGAAGCTTTCTTT
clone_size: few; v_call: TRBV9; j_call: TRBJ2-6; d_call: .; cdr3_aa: CASSVGLQGANVLTF; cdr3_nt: TGTGCCAGCAGCGTAGGGTTGCAAGGGGCCAACGTCCTGACTTTC
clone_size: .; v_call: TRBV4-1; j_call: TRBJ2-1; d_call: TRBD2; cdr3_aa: CASSQGASGSANEQFF; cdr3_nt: TGCGCCAGCAGCCAAGGTGCTAGCGGGAGCGCAAATGAGCAGTTCTTC
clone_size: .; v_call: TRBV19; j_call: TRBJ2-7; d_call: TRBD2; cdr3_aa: CASSKLAGAYEQYF; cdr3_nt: TGTGCCAGTAGTAAGTTAGCGGGAGCCTACGAGCAGTACTTC
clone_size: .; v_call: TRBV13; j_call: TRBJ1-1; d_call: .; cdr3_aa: CASSLGFSGLGAFF; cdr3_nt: TGTGCCAGCAGCTTGGGGTTTTCGGGTTTGGGTGCTTTCTTT
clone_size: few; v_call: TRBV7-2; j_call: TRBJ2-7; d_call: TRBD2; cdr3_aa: CASSYTGTSRYEQYF; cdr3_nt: TGTGCCAGCAGCTACACCGGGACTAGTAGGTACGAGCAGTACTTC
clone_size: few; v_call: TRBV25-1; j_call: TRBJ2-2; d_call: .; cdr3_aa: CASSSTGPGELFF; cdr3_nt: TGTGCCAGCAGCTCCACAGGGCCCGGGGAGCTGTTTTTT
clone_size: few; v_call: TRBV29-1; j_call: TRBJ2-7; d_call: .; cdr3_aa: CSVGTPRPYEQYF; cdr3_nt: TGCAGCGTTGGGACACCCCGACCATACGAGCAGTACTTC
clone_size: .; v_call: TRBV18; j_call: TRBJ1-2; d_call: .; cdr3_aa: CASSPARNLYGYTF; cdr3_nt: TGTGCCAGCTCACCAGCGAGAAACCTCTATGGCTACACCTTC
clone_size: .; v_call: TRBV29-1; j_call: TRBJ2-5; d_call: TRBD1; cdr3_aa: CSAKTGPFTQYF; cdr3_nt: TGCAGCGCTAAGACAGGGCCCTTTACCCAGTACTTC
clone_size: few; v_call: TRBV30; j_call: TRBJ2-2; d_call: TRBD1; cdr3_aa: CACVPGQTNTGELFF; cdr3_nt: TGTGCCTGCGTTCCGGGACAGACGAACACCGGGGAGCTGTTTTTT
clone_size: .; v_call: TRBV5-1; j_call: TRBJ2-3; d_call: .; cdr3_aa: CASSFADTQYF; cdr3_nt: TGCGCCAGCAGCTTCGCAGATACGCAGTATTTT
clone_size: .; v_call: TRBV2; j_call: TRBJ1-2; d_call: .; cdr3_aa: CASTRGNYGYTF; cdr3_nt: TGTGCCAGCACGAGGGGAAACTATGGCTACACCTTC
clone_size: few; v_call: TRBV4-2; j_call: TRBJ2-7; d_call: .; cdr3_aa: CASSQGRSGRRDEQYF; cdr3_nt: TGTGCCAGCAGCCAAGGAAGGTCGGGGCGTCGGGACGAGCAGTACTTC
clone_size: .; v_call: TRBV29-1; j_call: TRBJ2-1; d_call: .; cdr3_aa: CSAGRGSYNEQFF; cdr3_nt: TGCAGCGCTGGTCGGGGCTCTTACAATGAGCAGTTCTTC
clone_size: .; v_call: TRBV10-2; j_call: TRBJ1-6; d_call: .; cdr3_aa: CASSLVGDNSPLHF; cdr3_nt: TGCGCCAGCTCCCTAGTGGGGGATAATTCACCCCTCCACTTT
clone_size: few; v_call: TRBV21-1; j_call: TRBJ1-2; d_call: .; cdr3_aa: CASSNPDRRSYGYTF; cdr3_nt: TGTGCCAGCAGCAACCCCGACAGGAGGAGCTATGGCTACACCTTC
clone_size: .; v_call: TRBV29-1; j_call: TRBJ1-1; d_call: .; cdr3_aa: CSVVTGPGNTEAFF; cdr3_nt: TGCAGCGTTGTTACAGGGCCGGGGAACACTGAAGCTTTCTTT
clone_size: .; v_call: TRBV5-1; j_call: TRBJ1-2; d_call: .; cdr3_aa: CASISDGYGYTF; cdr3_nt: TGCGCCAGCATCTCGGACGGTTATGGCTACACCTTC
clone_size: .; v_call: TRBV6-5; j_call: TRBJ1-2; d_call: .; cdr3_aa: CASSYSLRYGYTF; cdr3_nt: TGTGCCAGCAGTTACTCGCTTCGATATGGCTACACCTTC
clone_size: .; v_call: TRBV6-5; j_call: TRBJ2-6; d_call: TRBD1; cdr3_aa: CASSPDRVVHVLTF; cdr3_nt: TGTGCCAGCAGCCCTGACAGGGTGGTTCACGTCCTGACTTTC
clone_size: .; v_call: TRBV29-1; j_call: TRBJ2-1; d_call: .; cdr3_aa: CSVEGRLIYNEQFF; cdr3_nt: TGCAGCGTTGAGGGACGGCTGATCTACAATGAGCAGTTCTTC
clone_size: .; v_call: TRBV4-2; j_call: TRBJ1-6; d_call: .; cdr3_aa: CASSQDGGWGSYNSPLHF; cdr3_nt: TGTGCCAGCAGCCAAGATGGGGGGTGGGGTTCCTATAATTCACCCCTCCACTTT
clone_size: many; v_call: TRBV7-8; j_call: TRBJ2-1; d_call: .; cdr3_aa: CASSLASLRGILGSYNEQFF; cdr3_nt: TGTGCCAGCAGCTTAGCGTCCTTGCGCGGGATATTGGGCTCCTACAATGAGCAGTTCTTC
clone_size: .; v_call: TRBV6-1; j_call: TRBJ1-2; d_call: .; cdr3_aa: CASSDGQSFYGYTF; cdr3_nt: TGTGCCAGCAGTGACGGACAGTCTTTCTATGGCTACACCTTC
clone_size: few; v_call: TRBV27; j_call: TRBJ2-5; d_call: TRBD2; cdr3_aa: CASSTYRAGVGTQYF; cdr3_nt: TGTGCCAGCAGCACGTACCGGGCGGGAGTCGGGACCCAGTACTTC
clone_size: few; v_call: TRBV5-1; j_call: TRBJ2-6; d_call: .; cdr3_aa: CASSSTVSSGANVLTF; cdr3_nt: TGCGCCAGCAGCTCAACAGTGAGCTCTGGGGCCAACGTCCTGACTTTC
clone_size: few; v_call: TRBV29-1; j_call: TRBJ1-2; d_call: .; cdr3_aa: CSVEDGGGGGYTF; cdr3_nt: TGCAGCGTTGAAGATGGAGGAGGGGGTGGCTACACCTTC
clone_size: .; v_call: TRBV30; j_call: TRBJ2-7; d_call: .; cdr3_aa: CAWTAGGTQYEQYF; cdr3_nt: TGTGCCTGGACGGCAGGCGGCACTCAGTACGAGCAGTACTTC